The 17 T cell receptor beta chains listed next were all sequenced from one sample in a study of cytotoxic CD8 clonotypes in ibrutinib-treated CLL. Data came from immunoSEQ multiplex PCR; TCRdb stores just in-frame clones and leaves some out. The table records about 40,000 clones, approximately 67% of them present only once. Here the sequenced sample was PBMCs, taken at disease progression, from a patient treated with ibrutinib. The receptors come from a human donor with chronic lymphocytic leukemia.

This chain uses TRBV5-1 with TRBJ2-5; a possible D gene is TRBD2 (5 bases). This CDR3 is 13 amino acids long. The germline V gene has CDR1 SGHRS and CDR2 YFSETQ. Trimming removed 0 bases from V and 3 bases from J, with 6 bases in between. The chain's CDR3 is CASSLDGEETQYF. CDR3 in DNA: TGCGCCAGCAGCTTGGACGGGGAAGAGACCCAGTACTTC.

This clone was picked up one time. This chain links TRBV9 with TRBJ2-5; D is perhaps TRBD2 (7 bases). The CDR3 consists of 16 residues. V was trimmed by 4 bases and J by 5 bases, leaving 21 bases between them. CDR1 is SGDLS, CDR2 YYNGEE, per germline. The DNA of the CDR3 is TGTGCCAGCAGCTTGTCGGGGGCGGGAGCTGGGGAGACCCAGTACTTC. It translates to CASSLSGAGAGETQYF.

The V and J genes are TRBV9 and TRBJ2-7, with D perhaps matching TRBD2 (6 bases). CDR3 length equals 14 residues. Trimming removed 3 bases at V and 2 bases at J, with 12 bases between. Germline values: CDR1 SGDLS, CDR2 YYNGEE. CDR3 nucleotide sequence: TGTGCCAGCAGCGGTGGGACTGCTACCTACGAGCAGTACTTC. Its protein is CASSGGTATYEQYF.

The CDR3 loop reads CSVVGARLFNEQFF. The CDR3 DNA sequence: TGCAGCGTTGTGGGGGCTAGATTATTCAATGAGCAGTTCTTC. This chain joins TRBV29-1 and TRBJ2-1, with D possibly being TRBD1 (6 bases). Trimming took 4 bases from V and 6 from J, leaving 16 bases between them. Germline assignment: CDR1 SQVTM and CDR2 ANQGSEA. The CDR3 sequence is 14 residues long.

In its sample, this clone was seen a few times. J is TRBJ2-7 and V is TRBV28, with D hard to call. V was pared by 5 bases and J by 4 bases, with 9 bases between. Per germline, CDR1 MDHEN and CDR2 SYDVKM. This CDR3 region has 12 residues. This CDR3 reads CASSTPPYEQYF. The CDR3 region has the DNA TGTGCCAGCAGTACGCCGCCTTACGAGCAGTACTTC.

The genes are TRBV10-3 and TRBJ2-1; TRBD1 matches at 11 bases. The CDR3 is 15 residues long. V shed 0 bases, J shed 8 bases, and the junction held 3 bases outside the gene matches. CDR1 and CDR2 from the germline V gene are ENHRY and SYGVKD. DNA for the CDR3: TGTGCCATCAGTGAGTCGTGGGACAGGGGGGATGAGCAGTTCTTC. Translating gives CAISESWDRGDEQFF.

This clone has more than one count but fewer than ten. The gene calls are TRBV27 and TRBJ2-1, with 11 bases aligning to TRBD1. The germline gives CDR1 MNHEY, CDR2 SMNVEV (reference sequence). The CDR3 is 15 amino acids. J was trimmed by 6 bases and V by 0 bases; bases with no gene match: 1. CDR3 bases: TGTGCCAGCAGTTTATCCGGGACAGGGGGCAATGAGCAGTTCTTC. It is translated as CASSLSGTGGNEQFF.

This clone was recorded a few times. This chain uses TRBV10-3 with TRBJ2-5; D is unclear. Germline-derived CDR1 and CDR2 are ENHRY and SYGVKD. Trimming left V 3 bases short and J 3 bases short, with 8 bases between. This CDR3 contains 13 residues. CDR3 nucleotide sequence: TGTGCCATCAGTGATGGATGGAAAGAGACCCAGTACTTC. This sequence encodes CAISDGWKETQYF.

The rearrangement joins TRBV7-2 to TRBJ2-1; D is uncertain. The CDR3 has 18 amino acids. V gave up 2 bases and J gave up 0 bases, with 17 bases separating them. Germline CDR1 SGHTA, CDR2 FQGNSA. The DNA of the CDR3 is TGTGCCAGCAGCTTACGCACCCATTTGTCGAGCTCCTACAATGAGCAGTTCTTC. Its protein is CASSLRTHLSSSYNEQFF.

This rearrangement joins TRBV9 to TRBJ2-2; D unresolved. The CDR3 spans 15 residues. V shed 4 bases and J shed 4 bases, with 14 bases lying between them. The germline CDR1 and CDR2 sequences are SGDLS and YYNGEE. CDR3 nucleotides: TGTGCCAGCAGCTCTCCGGGCCTACCCACCGGGGAGCTGTTTTTT. It codes for CASSSPGLPTGELFF.

CDR3 sequence: CASSMAGGTEAFF. The CDR3 DNA sequence: TGTGCCAGTAGTATGGCAGGGGGGACTGAAGCTTTCTTT. The rearrangement uses TRBV19 and TRBJ1-1; 7 bases align to TRBD1. The ends lost 3 bases at V and 5 bases at J; junction bases unmatched: 3. The CDR3 spans 13 residues. The germline CDR1 and CDR2 sequences are LNHDA and SQIVND (reference sequence).

The genes are TRBV6-1 and TRBJ1-3, with 9 positions matching TRBD1. CDR1 and CDR2 from the germline V gene are MNHNS and SASEGT. V gave up 0 bases and J gave up 3 bases; unmatched junction bases: 0. This CDR3 is 15 amino acids long. Here the CDR3 reads CASSEATGGGNTIYF. The CDR3 bases are TGTGCCAGCAGTGAAGCGACAGGGGGTGGAAACACCATATATTTT.

This clone is medium-sized by share. This chain links TRBV7-9 with TRBJ2-1; 8 nucleotides line up with TRBD1. The V gene end was trimmed by 5 bases and the J gene end by 4 bases; junction bases not matched to a gene: 16. This CDR3 region has 18 residues. Germline V CDR1 and CDR2: SEHNR, FQNEAQ (reference sequence). CDR3 residues: CASSPLLDRVVSYNEQFF. The CDR3 DNA reads TGTGCCAGCAGCCCCCTCCTGGACAGGGTGGTTTCTTACAATGAGCAGTTCTTC.

V usage is TRBV5-1 and J usage is TRBJ2-1; D remains unclear. From germline, CDR1 is SGHRS and CDR2 YFSETQ. The CDR3 has 11 residues. Trimming shortened V by 1 base and J by 10 bases, and 6 bases separated the two germline ends. CDR3 sequence: CASSLTAEQFF. The DNA for the CDR3 is TGCGCCAGCAGCTTGACAGCGGAGCAGTTCTTC.

This rearrangement joins TRBV6-5 to TRBJ2-1; D not resolved. V gave up 2 bases and J gave up 7 bases, with 3 bases separating them. The CDR3 is 11 residues long. Germline loops: CDR1 MNHEY, CDR2 SVGAGI. The CDR3 region is CASSYRNEQFF. The DNA of the CDR3 is TGTGCCAGCAGTTACCGTAATGAGCAGTTCTTC.

The chain is built from TRBV30 and TRBJ2-5, with no clear D. The CDR3 spans 13 residues. In germline, CDR1 is GTSNPN, CDR2 SVGIG (reference sequence). V was cut by 0 bases and J by 4 bases, with 9 bases left in between. CDR3: CAWSVSVLETQYF. The CDR3 DNA sequence: TGTGCCTGGAGTGTATCTGTCTTAGAGACCCAGTACTTC.

V and J are TRBV6-5 and TRBJ1-5, with 7 bases aligning to TRBD1. Trimming at V came to 10 bases and at J to 0 bases, leaving 9 bases not matched to a gene. Germline V lookup: CDR1 MNHEY, CDR2 SVGAGI. The CDR3 has 15 amino acids. In nucleotides, the CDR3 is TGTGCCACCGTTTGGACAGGTTTTAGCAATCAGCCCCAGCATTTT. Protein: CATVWTGFSNQPQHF.